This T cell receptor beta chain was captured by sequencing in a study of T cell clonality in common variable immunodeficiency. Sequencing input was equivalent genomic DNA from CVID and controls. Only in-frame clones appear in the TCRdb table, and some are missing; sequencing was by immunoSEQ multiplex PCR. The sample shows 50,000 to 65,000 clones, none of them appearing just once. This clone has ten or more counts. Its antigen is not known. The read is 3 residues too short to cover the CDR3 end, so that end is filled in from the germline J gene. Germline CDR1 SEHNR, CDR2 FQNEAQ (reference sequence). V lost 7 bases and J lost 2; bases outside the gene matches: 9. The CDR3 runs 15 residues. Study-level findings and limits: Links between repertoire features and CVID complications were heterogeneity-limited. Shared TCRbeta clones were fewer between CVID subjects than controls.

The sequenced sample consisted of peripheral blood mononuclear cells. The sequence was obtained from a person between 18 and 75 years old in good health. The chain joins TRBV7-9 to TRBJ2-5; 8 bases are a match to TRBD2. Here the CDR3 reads CASTRSGSQQETQYF. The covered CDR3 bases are TGTGCCAGCACCCGGAGCGGGAGTCAACAAGAGACC.